Below, 28 T cell receptor beta chains from the same sample are listed, as sequenced in a study of control samples from healthy donors and cancer patients. Libraries were prepared by immunoSEQ multiplex PCR; TCRdb keeps only in-frame clonotypes and omits some of them. The repertoire holds more than 100,000 clones, with approximately 90% as singletons. Sequencing was carried out using blood. The receptors were gathered from a man in his forties or fifties in good health.

This rearrangement joins TRBV5-1 to TRBJ1-4, with a tentative D call TRBD1 (5 bases). The V end lost 4 bases, the J end lost 7 bases, and 14 bases lay between the germline ends. Germline V lookup: CDR1 SGHRS, CDR2 YFSETQ. This CDR3 comprises 14 residues. The CDR3 here is CASSVQARSEKLFF. The CDR3 coding sequence is TGCGCCAGCAGCGTACAGGCTAGGAGTGAAAAACTGTTTTTT.

The genes are TRBV11-3 and TRBJ2-3; D is unclear. Per the germline V gene, CDR1 is SGHNT and CDR2 is YENEEA. The CDR3 is made up of 13 amino acids. V was clipped by 2 bases and J by 1 base, with 4 bases between them. The CDR3 loop is CASSLRGTDTQYF. The CDR3, as DNA: TGTGCCAGCAGCTTACGGGGCACAGATACGCAGTATTTT.

The gene calls are TRBV11-1 and TRBJ2-1, with D unclear. Trimming took off 5 bases at V and 5 bases at J, with 7 bases between the two ends. The CDR3 is 12 residues long. Germline CDR1 and CDR2: SGHAT and FQDESV (reference sequence). CDR3 in amino acids: CASSTRNNEQFF. For the CDR3, the DNA is TGTGCCAGCAGCACCCGCAACAATGAGCAGTTCTTC.

The genes are TRBV5-6 and TRBJ2-7; no definite D call. Germline CDR1 SGHDT, CDR2 YYEEEE. The CDR3 consists of 12 residues. V was trimmed by 7 bases and J by 5 bases, leaving 13 bases between them. The CDR3 DNA is TGTGCCAGCCGACGTCTCGCCCACGAGCAGTACTTC. Protein: CASRRLAHEQYF.

The chain links TRBV15 to TRBJ2-2, with D tentatively TRBD1 (5 bases). Germline-derived CDR1 and CDR2 are LNHNV and YYDKDF (reference sequence). Trimming shortened V by 1 base and J by 0 bases, and 9 bases separated the two germline ends. There are 16 residues in the CDR3. The CDR3: CATSRGGQTNTGELFF. CDR3 in DNA: TGTGCCACCAGCAGAGGGGGCCAAACGAACACCGGGGAGCTGTTTTTT.

The rearrangement links TRBV19 to TRBJ1-4, with D maybe TRBD1 (6 bases). The CDR3 contains 15 residues. CDR1 is LNHDA, CDR2 SQIVND, per germline (reference sequence). Trimming left V 2 bases short and J 6 bases short, with 13 bases between. CDR3 in amino acids: CASSILQGAYEKLFF. The CDR3 coding sequence is TGTGCCAGTAGTATACTACAGGGTGCTTATGAAAAACTGTTTTTT. The variable domain in full, with the rest retrieved from reference TRBV19 and TRBJ1-4, is DGGITQSPKYLFRKEGQNVTLSCEQNLNHDAMYWYRQDPGQGLRLIYYSQIVNDFQKGDIAEGYSVSREKKESFPLTVTSAQKNPTAFYLCASSILQGAYEKLFFGSGTQLSVL.

There are a few counts of this clone. V is TRBV5-1 and J is TRBJ1-6; 8 bases map to TRBD1. CDR3 length equals 15 residues. Germline assignment: CDR1 SGHRS and CDR2 YFSETQ. V gave up 4 bases and J gave up 8 bases; unmatched junction bases: 8. CDR3 region: CASSPRTGTDSPLHF. CDR3 DNA: TGCGCCAGCAGCCCTAGGACAGGGACGGATTCACCCCTCCACTTT.

The rearrangement uses TRBV25-1 and TRBJ1-1, with D possibly being TRBD1 (6 bases). The CDR3 contains 15 residues. Germline values: CDR1 MGHDK, CDR2 SYGVNS. Trimming cost V 3 bases and J 2 bases, with 13 bases left between them. Here the CDR3 DNA reads TGTGCCAGCAGTGACCCAAGACAGGTAAACACTGAAGCTTTCTTT. As protein: CASSDPRQVNTEAFF.

This chain connects TRBV4-1 to TRBJ1-5; TRBD1 might be the D (5 bases). This CDR3 is 15 amino acids long. The germline gives CDR1 MGHRA, CDR2 YSYEKL. V gave up 0 bases and J gave up 7 bases, with 13 bases separating them. CDR3: CASSQEGGTRQPQHF. The CDR3 region has the DNA TGCGCCAGCAGCCAAGAGGGAGGGACCCGGCAGCCCCAGCATTTT.

V is TRBV23-1 and J is TRBJ1-3; D gene ambiguous. TRBV23-1 is placed among ORFs of uncertain function. V dropped 5 bases and J dropped 0 bases, with 8 bases sitting between them. The CDR3 has 14 residues. The CDR3 nucleotides are TGCGCCAGCAGTATAGCCTCCTCTGGAAACACCATATATTTT. Translation gives CASSIASSGNTIYF.

This chain uses TRBV18 with TRBJ1-2; D is uncertain. The V and J ends lost 4 bases and 1 base respectively, with 10 bases between them. Per germline, CDR1 KGHSH and CDR2 LQKENI. The CDR3 has 14 amino acids. The CDR3 DNA is TGTGCCAGCTCACTGGGGATCTTTAACTATGGCTACACCTTC. This sequence encodes CASSLGIFNYGYTF.

The rearrangement uses TRBV5-5 and TRBJ1-1; TRBD1 agrees at 10 bases. The CDR3 runs to 15 residues. The V gene end was trimmed by 2 bases and the J gene end by 5 bases; junction bases not matched to a gene: 6. The germline gives CDR1 SGHKS, CDR2 YYEKEE (reference sequence). This CDR3 is CASSLEDRGPTEAFF. DNA of the CDR3: TGTGCCAGCAGCTTAGAAGACAGGGGGCCAACTGAAGCTTTCTTT. The full variable domain, its missing parts supplied by reference TRBV5-5 and TRBJ1-1, is DAGVTQSPTHLIKTRGQQVTLRCSPISGHKSVSWYQQVLGQGPQFIFQYYEKEERGRGNFPDRFSARQFPNYSSELNVNALLLGDSALYLCASSLEDRGPTEAFFGQGTRLTVV.

CDR3: CAWSVGAGGYTF. The CDR3 nucleotides are TGTGCCTGGAGTGTAGGGGCGGGTGGCTACACCTTC. The gene calls are TRBV30 and TRBJ1-2; possible D gene TRBD1, 5 bases. CDR1 GTSNPN and CDR2 SVGIG come from the germline V gene (reference sequence). The CDR3 is 12 amino acids. V was clipped by 0 bases and J by 7 bases, with 9 bases between them.

The sample holds one count of this clone. V is TRBV24-1 and J is TRBJ1-2; D is perhaps TRBD1 (5 bases). CDR1 is KGHDR, CDR2 SFDVKD, per germline. The length of the CDR3 is 15 residues. The V and J ends lost 4 bases and 5 bases respectively, with 16 bases between them. The CDR3: CATSDLRDGSYGYTF. DNA for the CDR3: TGTGCCACCAGTGACCTCCGGGACGGATCTTATGGCTACACCTTC.

The chain is built from TRBV7-9 and TRBJ2-7; D is unclear. The CDR3 has 13 residues. The germline gives CDR1 SEHNR, CDR2 FQNEAQ (reference sequence). V was trimmed by 0 bases and J by 8 bases, leaving 11 bases between them. DNA of the CDR3: TGTGCCAGCAGCTTAGCGGGCTTGATTAAGCAGTACTTC. Translated: CASSLAGLIKQYF.

The rearrangement uses TRBV7-2 and TRBJ1-5; 7 nucleotides match TRBD1. The V and J ends lost 5 bases and 10 bases, in that order; junction bases with no gene match: 11. From germline, CDR1 is SGHTA and CDR2 FQGNSA. This CDR3 has 14 amino acids. CDR3 protein: CASSADRVAEPQHF. For the CDR3, the DNA is TGTGCCAGCAGCGCCGACAGGGTCGCGGAACCCCAGCATTTT. The whole variable domain, remainder taken from reference TRBV7-2 and TRBJ1-5, is GAGVSQSPSNKVTEKGKDVELRCDPISGHTALYWYRQSLGQGLEFLIYFQGNSAPDKSGLPSDRFSAERTGGSVSTLTIQRTQQEDSAVYLCASSADRVAEPQHFGDGTRLSIL.

V usage is TRBV30 and J usage is TRBJ2-7; tentatively, D is TRBD2 (6 bases). The CDR3 covers 13 residues. CDR1 and CDR2 from the germline V gene are GTSNPN and SVGIG (reference sequence). V was shortened by 2 bases and J by 9 bases, with 17 bases between the two germline ends. CDR3 nucleotide sequence: TGTGCCTGGAGTATCGGAGGGGCAGCCGTGCAGTACTTC. It codes for CAWSIGGAAVQYF.

This clone was picked up a small number of times. The chain joins TRBV5-6 to TRBJ2-7; possibly TRBD2 for D (7 bases). This CDR3 has 16 amino acids. V was pared by 4 bases and J by 1 base, with 18 bases between. Germline V CDR1 and CDR2: SGHDT, YYEEEE. The CDR3 here is CASSPTGAGDSYEQYF. In DNA form, the CDR3 reads TGTGCCAGCAGCCCGACGGGGGCGGGGGATTCCTACGAGCAGTACTTC.

V and J are TRBV7-3 and TRBJ1-1; D gene uncertain. Between the trimmed V and J ends, which lost 1 base and 0 bases, there was a span of 3 bases. Germline values: CDR1 SGHTA, CDR2 FQGTGA. The CDR3 is 13 residues long. The CDR3 nucleotides read TGTGCCAGCAGCTTAAGGATGAACACTGAAGCTTTCTTT. This codes for CASSLRMNTEAFF. Based on the CDR3 plus reference TRBV7-3 and TRBJ1-1, the full variable domain is GAGVSQTPSNKVTEKGKYVELRCDPISGHTALYWYRQSLGQGPEFLIYFQGTGAADDSGLPNDRFFAVRPEGSVSTLKIQRTERGDSAVYLCASSLRMNTEAFFGQGTRLTVV.

The chain recombines TRBV5-1 with TRBJ1-2; 10 bases line up with TRBD1. The V segment lost 4 bases and the J segment 6 bases; nucleotides outside the gene matches: 6. The CDR3 loop spans 14 amino acids. Germline values: CDR1 SGHRS, CDR2 YFSETQ. As DNA, the CDR3 is TGCGCCAGCAGCGGCTCCGGGACAGGGGATGGCTACACCTTC. It codes for CASSGSGTGDGYTF.

The chain uses TRBV19 and TRBJ2-7; D not resolved. V lost 3 bases, J lost 4 bases, and 10 bases lay in between. The length of the CDR3 is 13 residues. The germline gives CDR1 LNHDA, CDR2 SQIVND (reference sequence). CDR3 DNA sequence: TGTGCCAGTAGTATCCGGTATCGATACGAGCAGTACTTC. Its translation is CASSIRYRYEQYF.

CDR3 coding DNA: TGCAGTGCTAGTCTAGTCCGAGGGGGCTCCTATAATTCACCCCTCCACTTT. Translated: CSASLVRGGSYNSPLHF. V gene TRBV20-1 combines with J gene TRBJ1-6; a possible D gene is TRBD1 (6 bases). Trimming cost V 3 bases and J 0 bases, with 15 bases left between them. The CDR3 covers 17 residues. CDR1 and CDR2 from the germline V gene are DFQATT and SNEGSKA (reference sequence).

V is TRBV4-2 and J is TRBJ1-1; the D gene is possibly TRBD1 (6 bases). Germline CDR1 reads LGHNA; CDR2 reads YNFKEQ. CDR3 length: 18 residues. V gave up 0 bases and J gave up 4 bases, with 21 bases separating them. The CDR3 loop reads CASSQERSLGGAGTEAFF. The CDR3 DNA reads TGTGCCAGCAGCCAAGAGCGTTCCCTGGGGGGCGCGGGCACTGAAGCTTTCTTT.

In its sample, this clone was seen once. The chain carries TRBV24-1 and TRBJ2-1, with 9 bases aligning to TRBD1. V shed 4 bases and J 8 bases; nucleotides not matched to a gene: 8. The CDR3 loop spans 15 amino acids. CDR1 and CDR2 (germline): KGHDR, SFDVKD. Here the CDR3 DNA reads TGTGCCACCAGTGAGTACAGGGGGCTATCGGATGAGCAGTTCTTC. Its translation is CATSEYRGLSDEQFF.

The V and J genes are TRBV5-1 and TRBJ1-1; D call uncertain. V gave up 6 bases and J gave up 1 base, with 10 bases separating them. The CDR3 consists of 13 residues. Germline-derived CDR1 and CDR2 are SGHRS and YFSETQ. CDR3 in DNA: TGCGCCAGCAAAACGGCAGCGAACACTGAAGCTTTCTTT. This gives the protein CASKTAANTEAFF.

This chain joins TRBV24-1 and TRBJ2-1, with 7 bases that match TRBD2. The CDR3 is made up of 17 amino acids. The V and J ends lost 1 base and 5 bases, in that order; junction bases with no gene match: 10. Germline CDR1 reads KGHDR; CDR2 reads SFDVKD. DNA for the CDR3: TGTGCCACCAGTGATTTTCTAGGTGGGGCGGGAGACAATGAGCAGTTCTTC. Amino acids: CATSDFLGGAGDNEQFF.

The chain couples TRBV7-6 to TRBJ2-3; 8 nucleotides align to TRBD1. The ends lost 5 bases at V and 2 bases at J; junction bases unmatched: 6. The CDR3 sequence is 15 residues long. In germline, CDR1 is SGHVS, CDR2 FNYEAQ. CDR3 nucleotides: TGTGCCAGCAGCACGACAGGGGTTTACACAGATACGCAGTATTTT. Translated, it gives CASSTTGVYTDTQYF.

This clone appeared a few times. The V and J genes are TRBV20-1 and TRBJ2-1; D call uncertain. Germline CDR1 is DFQATT and CDR2 is SNEGSKA (reference sequence). V lost 3 bases, J lost 8 bases, and 14 bases lay in between. The CDR3 contains 13 residues. Here the CDR3 reads CSASPGLRDEQFF. The DNA of the CDR3 is TGCAGTGCTAGTCCGGGTCTACGCGATGAGCAGTTCTTC.